This T cell receptor (beta chain) emerged from a study of blood T cell repertoires in COVID-19. The study recruited people aged about 18 to 95 years across roughly 23 US areas. The table came from immunoSEQ multiplex PCR; TCRdb's copy has only in-frame clones and leaves some out. The sample carries 310,000 or so clones, 85% to 90% recorded once. The germline CDR1 and CDR2 sequences are SEHNR and FQNEAQ (reference sequence). V dropped 5 bases and J dropped 9 bases, with 14 bases sitting between them. This CDR3 is 14 amino acids long. The chain recombines TRBV7-9 with TRBJ1-6; no reliable D call. The TCR comes from a young woman who had recovered from COVID-19. The material sequenced was PBMCs or T cells enriched from blood (not recorded which). Here the CDR3 DNA reads TGTGCCAGCAGCCCCGGGTCTTTGGGTTCACCCCTCCACTTT. The encoded protein is CASSPGSLGSPLHF.